This TCR beta chain was recorded in a study of CD8+ T cells in alopecia areata. Extraction and reverse transcription of RNA yielded cDNA as the sequencing template. Some clones are missing from TCRdb's copy, which holds only in-frame ones; the method was immunoSEQ multiplex PCR. The sample has roughly 140,000 clones, about two thirds seen once; the top ten hold around 34%. Looked up from germline, CDR1 is PRHDT and CDR2 is FYEKMQ (reference sequence). V gave up 8 bases and J gave up 0 bases, with 13 bases separating them. The CDR3 has 14 residues. The sample comprised CD8+ T cells sorted from blood. The rearrangement joins TRBV13 to TRBJ1-1; D is possibly TRBD1 (6 bases). This clonotype was obtained from a human donor in good health. The DNA of the CDR3 is TGTGCCAGCTCAGCCAGGGGCATGAACACTGAAGCTTTCTTT. Translated, it gives CASSARGMNTEAFF.